This TCR beta chain was found in a study of blood T cell repertoires in COVID-19. Across the study: Spain, Italy and the United States supplied samples that represented acute and convalescent COVID-19. Sources were T cells, B-cell-depleted T cells, or PBMCs; the material itself was cDNA or gDNA.

Profiling relied on immunoSEQ multiplex PCR, and the TCRdb table lists in-frame clones only, not all of them. Among about 160,000 clones listed, about 92% were seen once. The CDR3 loop spans 14 amino acids. Germline CDR1 and CDR2: LGHDT and YNNKEL (reference sequence). The ends lost 4 bases at V and 5 bases at J; junction bases unmatched: 7. This TCR was sampled from a man aged 55-75 years with active or convalescent COVID-19. Sequences were obtained from peripheral blood. The chain uses TRBV3-1 (or the pseudogene TRBV3-2) and TRBJ2-7; 8 bases fit TRBD2. The CDR3 loop reads CASSPRTSYNEQYF. CDR3 DNA: TGTGCCAGCAGCCCTAGGACTAGCTATAACGAGCAGTACTTC.